This note documents a single T cell receptor beta chain sequence. Its antigen remains unknown. Unique molecular identifiers tagged the TCRbeta library. TCRdb used MiXCR to reprocess the PCR reads, holding one entry per CDR3 protein. The sample contains some 110,000 distinct CDR3 sequences, approximately 10% of which appear only once. This specimen comes from a study of T-cell reconstitution after alpha-beta-depleted transplantation in children. CDR1 SGHTA and CDR2 FQGTGA come from the germline V gene. The CDR3 loop spans 14 amino acids. V lost 5 bases to trimming and J lost 5 bases, with 15 bases between them. Study results and limitations: Several hundred graft clones that had expanded were reportedly the source of alpha-beta T cells about two months after transplant. Among T cells one year after transplant, newly produced cells accounted for most counts and diversity. Several patients had high TCRbeta diversity at day 60; it came from surviving recipient T cells and thymic progenitors.

The chain has TRBV7-3 and TRBJ2-5; D is unresolved. The source of this sequence is a boy aged 2 to 10 with acute lymphoblastic leukemia, due to receive a stem cell transplant. Sequenced material: PBMCs, taken before TCRalphabeta/CD19-depleted stem cell transplant. The CDR3 nucleotides are TGTGCCAGCAGCGAATCGGCTAGTTGGGAGACCCAGTACTTC. Encoded protein: CASSESASWETQYF.